The 28 T cell receptor beta chains below were found in one sample sequenced in a study of early T cells in non-severe SARS-CoV-2 infection. TCRdb itself ran the 5' RACE reads through MiXCR, one entry per CDR3 protein. This table holds 55,000 to 65,000 distinct CDR3 sequences, 11% found once. Sequenced sample: whole blood. These receptors came from an adult who was a healthcare worker with PCR-confirmed SARS-CoV-2 infection or an uninfected control (not recorded which).

This clonotype was counted ten times or more. The chain employs TRBV7-2 and TRBJ2-1, with 10 positions matching TRBD2. The junction had 12 bases not matched to a gene; V was cut back by 8 bases and J by 8 bases. The CDR3 length is 15 residues. Germline CDR1 SGHTA, CDR2 FQGNSA. The CDR3 sequence is CASLRGVGTSDEQFF. CDR3 in DNA: TGTGCCAGCCTAAGGGGGGTAGGGACTAGCGATGAGCAGTTCTTC.

This clonotype was seen many times. The genes are TRBV14 and TRBJ1-1; perhaps TRBD1 as D (6 bases). CDR1 SGHDN and CDR2 FVKESK come from the germline V gene. Trimming took off 0 bases at V and 5 bases at J, with 28 bases between the two ends. The CDR3 has 20 amino acids. The CDR3 DNA reads TGTGCCAGCAGCCAAGATGGGCCAGGGGCGCGACGAGTGGAGGGGACTGAAGCTTTCTTT. As protein: CASSQDGPGARRVEGTEAFF.

This chain connects TRBV29-1 to TRBJ2-1; D is uncertain. This CDR3 region has 9 residues. Trimming cost V 4 bases and J 15 bases, with 10 bases left between them. CDR1 and CDR2 from the germline V gene are SQVTM and ANQGSEA. CDR3 nucleotide sequence: TGCAGCGTTGGCCAGGAACCGTTCTTC. This codes for CSVGQEPFF.

This clonotype was seen ten or more times. This rearrangement joins TRBV6-1 to TRBJ2-7; D perhaps matches TRBD2 (5 bases). The CDR3 extends over 15 amino acids. Trimming left V 4 bases short and J 2 bases short, with 15 bases between. Germline V gene data show CDR1 as MNHNS and CDR2 as SASEGT. The chain's CDR3 is CASSASAGGPYEQYF. CDR3 coding DNA: TGTGCCAGCAGTGCATCGGCAGGAGGCCCCTACGAGCAGTACTTC.

Concerning this clonotype: Mismatch with germline at one junction end may stem from a read error. The CDR3 region is CASSPRLEWTGELFF. CDR3 DNA sequence: TGTGCTAGCAGCCCCCGACTAGAATGGACCGGGGAGCTGTTTTTT. The rearrangement joins TRBV7-7 to TRBJ2-2; D is perhaps TRBD2 (6 bases). Per germline, CDR1 SSHAT and CDR2 FNYEAQ (reference sequence). The CDR3 sequence is 15 residues long.

This clonotype was found many times. This chain uses TRBV5-6 with TRBJ1-6; D not certain. CDR1 is SGHDT and CDR2 is YYEEEE in the germline V gene. The CDR3 loop spans 14 amino acids. Trimming took 0 bases from V and 7 from J, leaving 8 bases between them. CDR3 sequence reads: CASSLGVPNSPLHF. The CDR3, as DNA: TGTGCCAGCAGCTTGGGGGTTCCAAATTCACCCCTCCACTTT. The whole variable domain, filled in from reference TRBV5-6 and TRBJ1-6, reads DAGVTQSPTHLIKTRGQQVTLRCSPKSGHDTVSWYQQALGQGPQFIFQYYEEEERQRGNFPDRFSGHQFPNYSSELNVNALLLGDSALYLCASSLGVPNSPLHFGNGTRLTVT.

This clonotype has just a few counts. The rearrangement links TRBV20-1 to TRBJ1-1; tentative D call: TRBD1 (5 bases). Germline V gives CDR1 DFQATT, CDR2 SNEGSKA (reference sequence). Trimming removed 3 bases at V and 5 bases at J, with 10 bases between. The CDR3 contains 12 residues. CDR3 nucleotides: TGCAGTGCTAGGAGGACAATGACTGAAGCTTTCTTT. Protein: CSARRTMTEAFF.

This clonotype was recorded a few times. The genes are TRBV7-6 and TRBJ2-7; 16 bases align to TRBD2. With 0 bases clipped from V and 0 bases from J, the junction kept 5 bases outside the gene matches. The CDR3 loop spans 19 amino acids. Looked up from germline, CDR1 is SGHVS and CDR2 is FNYEAQ. The CDR3 is CASSLALGLAGGPSYEQYF. In DNA form, the CDR3 reads TGTGCCAGCAGCTTAGCGCTGGGACTAGCGGGGGGGCCCTCCTACGAGCAGTACTTC.

This clonotype has ten or more counts. The chain links TRBV5-6 to TRBJ1-2; D gene ambiguous. This CDR3 contains 12 residues. Germline loops: CDR1 SGHDT, CDR2 YYEEEE. With 3 bases removed from V and 4 bases from J, the gap between germline ends came to 7 bases. The CDR3 nucleotides are TGTGCCAGCAGCTCCGGGAGCTATGGCTACACCTTC. Translated: CASSSGSYGYTF.

This clonotype was seen at least ten times. The rearrangement uses TRBV12-5 and TRBJ2-1; D gene unclear. This CDR3 contains 10 residues. Trimming took 3 bases from V and 7 from J, leaving 1 base between them. Germline-derived CDR1 and CDR2 are LGHNT and FRNRAP. The CDR3 DNA reads TGTGCTAGTGGTTTAAATGAGCAGTTCTTC. This sequence encodes CASGLNEQFF.

This clonotype was observed many times. The chain is built from TRBV18 and TRBJ2-6; D unresolved. In germline, CDR1 is KGHSH, CDR2 LQKENI. The CDR3 has 15 residues. Trimming cost V 8 bases and J 0 bases, with 11 bases left between them. CDR3 loop: CASSTLVSGANVLTF. Here the CDR3 DNA reads TGTGCCAGCAGCACCCTGGTCTCTGGGGCCAACGTCCTGACTTTC.

This clonotype was counted at least ten times. The chain recombines TRBV9 with TRBJ1-1; D gene ambiguous. Germline V lookup: CDR1 SGDLS, CDR2 YYNGEE. The CDR3 is 13 amino acids. The V end was cut by 0 bases, the J end by 1 base, with 4 bases between. The DNA for the CDR3 is TGTGCCAGCAGCGTAGGACCGAACACTGAAGCTTTCTTT. Encoded protein: CASSVGPNTEAFF.

This clonotype was counted many times. The rearrangement links TRBV7-6 to TRBJ2-5; D ambiguous. The CDR3 has 13 amino acids. Trimming shortened V by 1 base and J by 3 bases, and 6 bases separated the two germline ends. The germline V gene encodes CDR1 SGHVS and CDR2 FNYEAQ. CDR3 sequence: CASSLEPKETQYF. Written as DNA, the CDR3 is TGTGCCAGCAGCTTAGAACCCAAAGAGACCCAGTACTTC. Complete variable domain (other parts from reference TRBV7-6 and TRBJ2-5): GAGVSQSPRYKVTKRGQDVALRCDPISGHVSLYWYRQALGQGPEFLTYFNYEAQQDKSGLPNDRFSAERPEGSISTLTIQRTEQRDSAMYRCASSLEPKETQYFGPGTRLLVL.

This clonotype came up many times. The chain uses TRBV12-3 or TRBV12-4 and TRBJ2-2; D is unresolved. V lost 3 bases and J 6 bases, leaving 5 bases between the germline ends. CDR3 length equals 12 residues. In nucleotides, the CDR3 is TGTGCCAGCAGTTTGTGGGCCGGGGAGCTGTTTTTT. The encoded protein is CASSLWAGELFF.

This clonotype has only a few counts. The genes are TRBV7-2 and TRBJ2-3, with 9 bases aligning to TRBD2. The J segment lost 1 base and the V segment lost 5 bases, leaving 16 bases of the junction unmatched. CDR1 and CDR2 from the germline V gene are SGHTA and FQGNSA. This CDR3 has 19 amino acids. CDR3 DNA: TGTGCCAGCAGCCCCGGGGGCGCGGGGGGGCTTCGGGGCACAGATACGCAGTATTTT. This codes for CASSPGGAGGLRGTDTQYF.

The chain recombines TRBV10-3 with TRBJ2-1; weak D call: TRBD2 (6 bases). Germline CDR1 is ENHRY and CDR2 is SYGVKD. CDR3 length: 12 amino acids. V was shortened by 6 bases and J by 8 bases, with 11 bases between the two germline ends. The CDR3 loop is CAIRLGGDEQFF. Here the CDR3 DNA reads TGTGCCATCAGACTAGGAGGGGATGAGCAGTTCTTC.

This clonotype was seen at least ten times. This rearrangement joins TRBV20-1 to TRBJ1-2, with 10 nucleotides matching TRBD1. The CDR3 loop spans 12 amino acids. V shed 6 bases, J shed 8 bases, and the junction held 6 bases outside the gene matches. From germline, CDR1 is DFQATT and CDR2 SNEGSKA (reference sequence). The CDR3 DNA reads TGCAGTGCGGGGGACAGGGGTACCGGCTACACCTTC. Amino acids: CSAGDRGTGYTF.

This clonotype was counted at least ten times. This chain links TRBV7-9 with TRBJ1-5; 9 positions match TRBD1. V shed 4 bases and J 4 bases; nucleotides not matched to a gene: 5. Germline CDR1 SEHNR, CDR2 FQNEAQ (reference sequence). The CDR3 is 15 amino acids. The CDR3 DNA is TGTGCCAGCAGCTCGGACAGGGGCCCGAATCAGCCCCAGCATTTT. This translates into CASSSDRGPNQPQHF.

This clonotype was detected only a few times. The chain employs TRBV6-1 and TRBJ2-3; D call uncertain. Germline loops: CDR1 MNHNS, CDR2 SASEGT. The CDR3 runs 14 residues. The ends were cut back, 0 bases at V and 6 bases at J, with 10 bases in the middle. CDR3 loop: CASSEALQWDTQYF. In nucleotides, the CDR3 is TGTGCCAGCAGTGAAGCGCTTCAATGGGATACGCAGTATTTT.

The V gene is TRBV12-3 or TRBV12-4, the J gene TRBJ2-1, with 11 bases identical to TRBD2. With 8 bases clipped from V and 8 bases from J, the junction kept 8 bases outside the gene matches. The CDR3 spans 14 residues. CDR3 sequence: CASGPSGGRHEQFF. The CDR3 region has the DNA TGTGCCAGCGGCCCTAGCGGGGGGCGCCATGAGCAGTTCTTC.

J is TRBJ1-2 and V is TRBV10-3, with D perhaps matching TRBD1 (5 bases). Germline CDR1 and CDR2: ENHRY and SYGVKD. The CDR3 consists of 16 residues. V was pared by 0 bases and J by 4 bases, with 15 bases between. CDR3 region: CAISESIIRRGYGYTF. In DNA form, the CDR3 reads TGTGCCATCAGTGAGTCGATTATCCGGAGGGGCTATGGCTACACCTTC.

In this sample, this clonotype turned up many times. The genes are TRBV4-1 and TRBJ2-3, with D maybe TRBD2 (6 bases). Per germline, CDR1 MGHRA and CDR2 YSYEKL. Trimming cost V 3 bases and J 0 bases, with 13 bases left between them. This CDR3 has 16 residues. The CDR3 DNA is TGCGCCAGCAGCCAGGGGCCGGGACTCAGCACAGATACGCAGTATTTT. Translation gives CASSQGPGLSTDTQYF.

In its sample, this clonotype was seen many times. CDR3 sequence: CASRWGTSGSTDTQYF. In DNA, the CDR3 is TGTGCCAGCAGGTGGGGGACTAGCGGAAGCACAGATACGCAGTATTTT. J is TRBJ2-3 and V is TRBV6-6, with 11 bases aligning to TRBD2. Germline CDR1 and CDR2: MNHNY and SVGAGI (reference sequence). The CDR3 extends over 16 amino acids. The V and J ends lost 6 bases and 0 bases, in that order; junction bases with no gene match: 5.

This clonotype was detected many times. CDR3 loop: CASSQYSLGGYEQYF. DNA for the CDR3: TGCGCCAGCAGCCAATACTCATTGGGCGGCTACGAGCAGTACTTC. J is TRBJ2-7 and V is TRBV4-1; no definite D call. The CDR3 totals 15 residues. Trimming shortened V by 2 bases and J by 3 bases, and 14 bases separated the two germline ends. Per germline, CDR1 MGHRA and CDR2 YSYEKL.

The sample holds many counts of this clonotype. Its ends do not fully match the called genes, so a read error is possible. The chain joins TRBV6-2 or TRBV6-3 to TRBJ1-1; no definite D call. The germline gives CDR1 MNHEY, CDR2 SVGEGT. There are 12 residues in the CDR3. This chain's CDR3 is CASSVGNTEVFF. CDR3 DNA sequence: TGTGCCAGCAGCGTCGGGAACACTGAAGTTTTCTTT.

There are many counts of this clonotype. The V call is TRBV20-1, the J call TRBJ2-1, with TRBD1 matching over 7 bases. Germline V CDR1 and CDR2: DFQATT, SNEGSKA (reference sequence). The J segment lost 0 bases and the V segment lost 5 bases, leaving 13 bases of the junction unmatched. This CDR3 is built from 17 residues. The CDR3 nucleotides are TGCAGTGCTCTGGGGTCGTGGGACAGCGCCTCCTACAATGAGCAGTTCTTC. It translates to CSALGSWDSASYNEQFF.

There are many counts of this clonotype. V gene TRBV14 combines with J gene TRBJ2-7; D ambiguous. Germline V gives CDR1 SGHDN, CDR2 FVKESK. Trimming pared 4 bases from V and 0 bases from J, leaving 4 bases between. The CDR3 loop spans 12 amino acids. CDR3 sequence reads: CASSRVSYEQYF. DNA for the CDR3: TGTGCCAGCAGCCGCGTCTCCTACGAGCAGTACTTC.

The table lists this clonotype with many counts. V is TRBV19 and J is TRBJ1-4, with 7 bases aligning to TRBD1. CDR3 length: 16 residues. Germline lookup yields CDR1 LNHDA and CDR2 SQIVND (reference sequence). J was trimmed by 2 bases and V by 10 bases; bases with no gene match: 13. CDR3 coding DNA: TGTGCCACGCGGACAGGCGCCGCGGGTACTAATGAAAAACTGTTTTTT. Protein: CATRTGAAGTNEKLFF.